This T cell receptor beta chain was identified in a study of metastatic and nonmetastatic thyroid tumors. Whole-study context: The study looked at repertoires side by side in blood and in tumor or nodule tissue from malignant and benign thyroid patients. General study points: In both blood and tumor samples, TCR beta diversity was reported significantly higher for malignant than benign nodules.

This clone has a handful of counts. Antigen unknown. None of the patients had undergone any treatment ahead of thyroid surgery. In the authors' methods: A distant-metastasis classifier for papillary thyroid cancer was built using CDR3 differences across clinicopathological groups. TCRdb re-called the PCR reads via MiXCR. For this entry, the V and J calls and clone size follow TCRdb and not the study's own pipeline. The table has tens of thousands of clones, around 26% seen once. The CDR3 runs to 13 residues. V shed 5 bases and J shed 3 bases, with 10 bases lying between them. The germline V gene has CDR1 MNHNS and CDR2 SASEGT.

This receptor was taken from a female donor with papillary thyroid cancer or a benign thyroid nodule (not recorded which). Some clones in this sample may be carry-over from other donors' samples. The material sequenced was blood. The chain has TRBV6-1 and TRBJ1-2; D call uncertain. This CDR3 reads CASSPDGDYGYTF. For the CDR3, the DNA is TGTGCCAGCAGTCCGGACGGAGACTATGGCTACACCTTC.